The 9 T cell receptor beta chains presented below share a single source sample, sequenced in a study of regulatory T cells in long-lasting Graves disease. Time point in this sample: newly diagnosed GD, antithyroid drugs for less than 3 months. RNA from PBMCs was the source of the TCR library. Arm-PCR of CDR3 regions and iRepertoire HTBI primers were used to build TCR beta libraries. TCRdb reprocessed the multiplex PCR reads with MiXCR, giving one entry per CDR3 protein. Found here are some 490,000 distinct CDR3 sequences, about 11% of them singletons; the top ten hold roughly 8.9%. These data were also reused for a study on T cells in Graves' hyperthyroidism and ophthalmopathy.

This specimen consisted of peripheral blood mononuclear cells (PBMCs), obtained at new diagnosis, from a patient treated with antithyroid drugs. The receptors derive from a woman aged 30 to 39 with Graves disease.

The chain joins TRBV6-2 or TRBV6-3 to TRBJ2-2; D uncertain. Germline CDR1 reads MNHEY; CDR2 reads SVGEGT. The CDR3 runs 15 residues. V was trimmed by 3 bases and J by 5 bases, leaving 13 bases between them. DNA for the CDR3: TGTGCCAGCAGTTATCACGGGCCTGGGACCGGGGAGCTGTTTTTT. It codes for CASSYHGPGTGELFF.

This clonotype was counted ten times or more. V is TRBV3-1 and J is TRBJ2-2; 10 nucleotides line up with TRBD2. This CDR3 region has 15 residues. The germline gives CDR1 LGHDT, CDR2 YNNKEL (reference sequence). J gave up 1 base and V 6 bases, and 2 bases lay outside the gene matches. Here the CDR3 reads CASRLAGVNTGELFF. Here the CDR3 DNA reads TGTGCCAGCAGGCTAGCGGGAGTGAACACCGGGGAGCTGTTTTTT. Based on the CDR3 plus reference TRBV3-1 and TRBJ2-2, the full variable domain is DTAVSQTPKYLVTQMGNDKSIKCEQNLGHDTMYWYKQDSKKFLKIMFSYNNKELIINETVPNRFSPKSPDKAHLNLHINSLELGDSAVYFCASRLAGVNTGELFFGEGSRLTVL.

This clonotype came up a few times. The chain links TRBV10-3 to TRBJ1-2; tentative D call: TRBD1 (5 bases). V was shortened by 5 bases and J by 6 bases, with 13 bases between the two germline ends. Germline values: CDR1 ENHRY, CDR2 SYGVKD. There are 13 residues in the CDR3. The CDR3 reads CAISPRDFNGYTF. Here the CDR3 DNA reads TGTGCCATCAGTCCACGGGACTTCAATGGCTACACCTTC.

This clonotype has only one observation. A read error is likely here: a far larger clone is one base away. CDR3 protein: CASSQSVAGAEQFF. The CDR3, as DNA: TGTGCCAGCAGCCAATCCGTCGCGGGGGCTGAGCAGTTCTTC. The genes are TRBV7-9 and TRBJ2-1; perhaps TRBD2 as D (7 bases). Germline lookup yields CDR1 SEHNR and CDR2 FQNEAQ (reference sequence). The CDR3 contains 14 residues. V was trimmed by 5 bases and J by 9 bases, leaving 17 bases between them. Full variable domain (rest looked up from reference TRBV7-9 and TRBJ2-1): DTGVSQNPRHKITKRGQNVTFRCDPISEHNRLYWYRQTLGQGPEFLTYFQNEAQLEKSRLLSDRFSAERPKGSFSTLEIQRTEQGDSAMYLCASSQSVAGAEQFFGPGTRLTVL.

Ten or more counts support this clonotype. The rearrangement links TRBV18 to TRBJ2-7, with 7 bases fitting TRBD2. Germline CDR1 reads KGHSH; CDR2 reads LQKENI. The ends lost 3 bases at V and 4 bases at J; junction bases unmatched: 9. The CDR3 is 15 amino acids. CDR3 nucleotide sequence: TGTGCCAGCTCACCCCGGGAGGCTTTCGTATACGAGCAGTACTTC. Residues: CASSPREAFVYEQYF.

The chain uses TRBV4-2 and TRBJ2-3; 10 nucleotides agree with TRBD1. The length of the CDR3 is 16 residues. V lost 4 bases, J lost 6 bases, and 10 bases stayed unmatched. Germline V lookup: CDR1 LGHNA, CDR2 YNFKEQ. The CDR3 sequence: CASSRWTGGVVDTQYF. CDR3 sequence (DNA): TGTGCCAGCAGCCGATGGACAGGGGGGGTGGTGGATACGCAGTATTTT.

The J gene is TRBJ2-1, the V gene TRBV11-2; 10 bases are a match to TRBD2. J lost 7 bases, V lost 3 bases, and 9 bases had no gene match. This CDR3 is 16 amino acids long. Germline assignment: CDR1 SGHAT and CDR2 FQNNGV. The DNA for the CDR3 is TGTGCCAGCAGCTTCACAGCGGGAGGGCCAAGGAATGAGCAGTTCTTC. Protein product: CASSFTAGGPRNEQFF.

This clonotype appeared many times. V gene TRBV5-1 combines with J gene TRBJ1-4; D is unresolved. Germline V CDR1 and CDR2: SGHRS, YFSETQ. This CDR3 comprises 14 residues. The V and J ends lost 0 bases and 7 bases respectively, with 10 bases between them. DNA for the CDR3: TGCGCCAGCAGCTTGGGTCGGAATCGTGAAAAACTGTTTTTT. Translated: CASSLGRNREKLFF. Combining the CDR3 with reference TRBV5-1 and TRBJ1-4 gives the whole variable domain KAGVTQTPRYLIKTRGQQVTLSCSPISGHRSVSWYQQTPGQGLQFLFEYFSETQRNKGNFPGRFSGRQFSNSRSEMNVSTLELGDSALYLCASSLGRNREKLFFGSGTQLSVL.

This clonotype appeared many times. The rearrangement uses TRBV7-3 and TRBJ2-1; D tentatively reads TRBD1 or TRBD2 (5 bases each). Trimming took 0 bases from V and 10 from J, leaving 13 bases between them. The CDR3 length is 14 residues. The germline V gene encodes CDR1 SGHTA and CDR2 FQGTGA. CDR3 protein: CASSLTNGAREQFF. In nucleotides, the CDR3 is TGTGCCAGCAGCTTAACTAACGGGGCGCGAGAGCAGTTCTTC.